These 24 T cell receptor beta chains share one sample of origin, sequenced in a study of shared clonotypes between healthy human individuals. Using immunoSEQ multiplex PCR, the repertoire was profiled, and TCRdb retains in-frame clones only, with some absent. The table records 550,000 to 850,000 clones, less than 85% of them present only once. Source material: memory CD4+ T cells sorted from blood. The subset was: CD45RA-negative fraction. These TCRs come from a woman aged 25 to 39 in good health.

This chain uses TRBV28 with TRBJ1-5; D not resolved. Germline values: CDR1 MDHEN, CDR2 SYDVKM. Trimming took 4 bases from V and 10 from J, leaving 17 bases between them. This CDR3 spans 14 amino acids. This CDR3 is CASSSSPGQSPQHF. Written as DNA, the CDR3 is TGTGCCAGCAGTTCAAGTCCCGGGCAAAGCCCCCAGCATTTT. Filled out from reference TRBV28 and TRBJ1-5, the complete variable domain reads DVKVTQSSRYLVKRTGEKVFLECVQDMDHENMFWYRQDPGLGLRLIYFSYDVKMKEKGDIPEGYSVSREKKERFSLILESASTNQTSMYLCASSSSPGQSPQHFGDGTRLSIL.

This sequence joins TRBV7-9 and TRBJ2-7, with D tentatively TRBD2 (6 bases). CDR3 length: 13 residues. Germline CDR1 is SEHNR and CDR2 is FQNEAQ (reference sequence). With 5 bases removed from V and 1 base from J, the gap between germline ends came to 9 bases. CDR3 region: CASSMTSSYEQYF. The CDR3 DNA reads TGTGCCAGCAGCATGACTAGTTCCTACGAGCAGTACTTC. Together with reference TRBV7-9 and TRBJ2-7, the CDR3 gives the full variable domain: DTGVSQNPRHKITKRGQNVTFRCDPISEHNRLYWYRQTLGQGPEFLTYFQNEAQLEKSRLLSDRFSAERPKGSFSTLEIQRTEQGDSAMYLCASSMTSSYEQYFGPGTRLTVT.

The CDR3 spells CASSLSVDRREAFF. In nucleotides, the CDR3 is TGTGCCAGCAGTTTATCGGTCGACAGGCGTGAAGCTTTCTTT. This rearrangement joins TRBV27 to TRBJ1-1, with a possible D match to TRBD1 (6 bases). CDR3 length: 14 residues. The germline V gene encodes CDR1 MNHEY and CDR2 SMNVEV (reference sequence). V lost 0 bases to trimming and J lost 7 bases, with 12 bases between them.

The table lists this clone with a count of one. The chain employs TRBV7-9 and TRBJ2-7; D gene unclear. The CDR3 is 13 residues long. V gave up 0 bases and J gave up 6 bases, with 9 bases separating them. Germline V gene lookup returns CDR1 SEHNR and CDR2 FQNEAQ (reference sequence). CDR3 nucleotide sequence: TGTGCCAGCAGCTTAGCGCCGAAAGGCGAGCAGTACTTC. It is translated as CASSLAPKGEQYF.

This rearrangement joins TRBV18 to TRBJ2-3, with D perhaps TRBD2 (6 bases). Trimming removed 0 bases at V and 2 bases at J, with 12 bases between. The germline CDR1 and CDR2 sequences are KGHSH and LQKENI. There are 16 residues in the CDR3. In DNA form, the CDR3 reads TGTGCCAGCTCACCACCGGGACTTCCCCCCACAGATACGCAGTATTTT. It specifies CASSPPGLPPTDTQYF.

This clone showed up just a few times. The chain joins TRBV29-1 to TRBJ2-1, with 11 bases fitting TRBD2. This CDR3 spans 17 amino acids. Germline CDR1 and CDR2: SQVTM and ANQGSEA. With V trimmed by 4 bases and J by 3 bases, 11 bases remained unmatched. The CDR3 protein is CSVAVRGLAAGYNEQFF. Written as DNA, the CDR3 is TGCAGCGTTGCTGTTAGGGGACTAGCGGCAGGCTACAATGAGCAGTTCTTC.

As regards this clone: Distinct nucleotide sequences in the sample also encode this CDR3. This chain connects TRBV6-1 to TRBJ2-7; D remains ambiguous. CDR3 length: 10 residues. Germline values: CDR1 MNHNS, CDR2 SASEGT. Trimming cost V 6 bases and J 4 bases, with 4 bases left between them. The CDR3 sequence is CASREYEQYF. CDR3 nucleotides: TGTGCCAGCAGAGAGTACGAGCAGTACTTC.

This sequence joins TRBV6-4 and TRBJ2-1; D gene uncertain. Trimming left V 4 bases short and J 7 bases short, with 11 bases between. The CDR3 totals 13 residues. Germline CDR1 is MRHNA and CDR2 is SNTAGT. The DNA of the CDR3 is TGTGCCAGCAGTGTGAGTATCGGTAATGAGCAGTTCTTC. This encodes CASSVSIGNEQFF.

CDR3 DNA: TGTGCCAGCAGTTACTCCCAGACAGGGGGTTATTCACCCCTCCACTTT. Amino acid sequence: CASSYSQTGGYSPLHF. This chain uses TRBV6-5 with TRBJ1-6, with 9 bases matching TRBD1. The V gene end was trimmed by 0 bases and the J gene end by 8 bases; junction bases not matched to a gene: 5. The germline V gene encodes CDR1 MNHEY and CDR2 SVGAGI. The CDR3 sequence is 16 residues long.

The chain is built from TRBV6-6 and TRBJ1-5; TRBD1 is a possible D gene (5 bases). The germline gives CDR1 MNHNY, CDR2 SVGAGI (reference sequence). The length of the CDR3 is 14 residues. V dropped 0 bases and J dropped 5 bases, with 8 bases sitting between them. The DNA for the CDR3 is TGTGCCAGCAGTTACTCTTCAGGGCATCAGCCCCAGCATTTT. Its protein is CASSYSSGHQPQHF.

This chain links TRBV30 with TRBJ1-1; no clear D. V was shortened by 1 base and J by 1 base, with 7 bases between the two germline ends. The length of the CDR3 is 13 residues. Germline CDR1 is GTSNPN and CDR2 is SVGIG (reference sequence). The CDR3 here is CAWSGQWNTEAFF. In nucleotides, the CDR3 is TGTGCCTGGAGTGGTCAGTGGAACACTGAAGCTTTCTTT.

The rearrangement links TRBV5-1 to TRBJ2-3; D might be TRBD2 (6 bases). Germline CDR1 and CDR2: SGHRS and YFSETQ. Between the trimmed V and J ends, which lost 0 bases and 4 bases, there was a span of 12 bases. The CDR3 runs to 15 residues. The CDR3 DNA reads as TGCGCCAGCAGCTTGGCCGGGAGCGGACCAGATACGCAGTATTTT. Its translation: CASSLAGSGPDTQYF.

The chain links TRBV29-1 to TRBJ2-7; 8 bases are a match to TRBD1. CDR3 size: 12 residues. V was pared by 2 bases and J by 3 bases, with 0 bases of the junction left unmatched. Germline CDR1 reads SQVTM; CDR2 reads ANQGSEA. CDR3 amino acids: CSVETGGYEQYF. CDR3 nucleotide sequence: TGCAGCGTTGAAACAGGGGGCTACGAGCAGTACTTC.

The J gene is TRBJ1-1, the V gene TRBV30; a weak D match, TRBD1 (5 bases). The CDR3 consists of 15 residues. Between the trimmed V and J ends, which lost 1 base and 1 base, there was a span of 13 bases. CDR1 is GTSNPN and CDR2 is SVGIG in the germline V gene (reference sequence). The CDR3 coding sequence is TGTGCCTGGAGTGCTTTGGGGCGGGCGAACACTGAAGCTTTCTTT. Amino acids: CAWSALGRANTEAFF.

The CDR3 loop reads CASSLATQNTEAFF. The CDR3 nucleotides are TGCGCCAGCAGCTTGGCCACTCAGAACACTGAAGCTTTCTTT. This sequence joins TRBV5-1 and TRBJ1-1; unclear D gene. CDR3 length equals 14 residues. V gave up 0 bases and J gave up 1 base, with 7 bases separating them. The germline CDR1 and CDR2 sequences are SGHRS and YFSETQ.

The CDR3 sequence: CASSPLNAGGYEQYF. CDR3 in DNA: TGCGCCAGCAGCCCCCTGAATGCAGGGGGGTACGAGCAGTACTTC. The chain is built from TRBV5-1 and TRBJ2-7; perhaps TRBD1 as D (7 bases). With 4 bases removed from V and 4 bases from J, the gap between germline ends came to 18 bases. In germline, CDR1 is SGHRS, CDR2 YFSETQ. This CDR3 has 15 amino acids. Drawing the rest from reference TRBV5-1 and TRBJ2-7, the complete variable domain is KAGVTQTPRYLIKTRGQQVTLSCSPISGHRSVSWYQQTPGQGLQFLFEYFSETQRNKGNFPGRFSGRQFSNSRSEMNVSTLELGDSALYLCASSPLNAGGYEQYFGPGTRLTVT.

This clone was seen a few times. CDR3 sequence: CSVRQGPNEKLFF. Here the CDR3 DNA reads TGCAGCGTACGACAGGGGCCTAATGAAAAACTGTTTTTT. The chain has TRBV29-1 and TRBJ1-4; 8 bases line up with TRBD1. Germline V gives CDR1 SQVTM, CDR2 ANQGSEA. CDR3 length: 13 residues. V shed 6 bases, J shed 3 bases, and the junction held 3 bases outside the gene matches.

This clone was seen only once. V usage is TRBV7-9 and J usage is TRBJ1-2; D possibly corresponds to TRBD1 (5 bases). CDR3 length: 14 residues. The germline V gene has CDR1 SEHNR and CDR2 FQNEAQ (reference sequence). The V end lost 4 bases, the J end lost 8 bases, and 17 bases lay between the germline ends. DNA of the CDR3: TGTGCCAGCAGCTGGACATCCTCTGAGGGGGGCTACACCTTC. It codes for CASSWTSSEGGYTF.

The chain combines TRBV27 with TRBJ2-1; the match to TRBD2 covers 7 bases. This CDR3 region has 15 residues. Germline values: CDR1 MNHEY, CDR2 SMNVEV (reference sequence). The V segment lost 7 bases and the J segment 6 bases; nucleotides outside the gene matches: 12. The CDR3 DNA is TGTGCCAGCACCCTGGGCGGGAGCCCCCCCAATGAGCAGTTCTTC. Translated: CASTLGGSPPNEQFF.

To note about this clone: Within the sample, other DNA sequences also encode this same CDR3. The J gene is TRBJ1-5, the V gene TRBV6-5; 9 bases agree with TRBD1. This CDR3 has 13 amino acids. V was pared by 6 bases and J by 7 bases, with 4 bases of the junction left unmatched. Germline CDR1 reads MNHEY; CDR2 reads SVGAGI. This chain's CDR3 is CASRRQGDQPQHF. The CDR3 region has the DNA TGTGCCAGCAGACGACAGGGGGACCAGCCCCAGCATTTT.

The chain couples TRBV7-2 to TRBJ2-5; unclear D gene. Germline V gives CDR1 SGHTA, CDR2 FQGNSA. The CDR3 runs to 15 residues. V was shortened by 1 base and J by 1 base, with 10 bases between the two germline ends. In DNA form, the CDR3 reads TGTGCCAGCAGCTTAGTGGTTGCGGCCCAAGAGACCCAGTACTTC. Protein: CASSLVVAAQETQYF.

This clone was counted ten times or more. The gene calls are TRBV4-2 and TRBJ2-7, with D possibly matching TRBD2 (5 bases). Per germline, CDR1 LGHNA and CDR2 YNFKEQ. The V end lost 4 bases, the J end lost 0 bases, and 19 bases lay between the germline ends. CDR3 length equals 17 residues. The CDR3 spells CASSLEGAGRSSYEQYF. The CDR3 nucleotides read TGTGCCAGCAGCCTCGAAGGTGCGGGCCGGAGCTCCTACGAGCAGTACTTC.

The V call is TRBV7-9, the J call TRBJ2-1, with D perhaps TRBD1 or TRBD2 (6 bases each). The CDR3 is 13 amino acids. Trimming took 10 bases from V and 4 from J, leaving 14 bases between them. Germline V gene sequence: CDR1 SEHNR, CDR2 FQNEAQ (reference sequence). This chain's CDR3 is CAISGAGYNEQFF. The CDR3 nucleotides are TGTGCCATTTCGGGGGCGGGTTACAATGAGCAGTTCTTC. Complete variable domain (other parts from reference TRBV7-9 and TRBJ2-1): DTGVSQNPRHKITKRGQNVTFRCDPISEHNRLYWYRQTLGQGPEFLTYFQNEAQLEKSRLLSDRFSAERPKGSFSTLEIQRTEQGDSAMYLCAISGAGYNEQFFGPGTRLTVL.

The gene calls are TRBV28 and TRBJ2-2; D unclear. The CDR3 is 14 amino acids. Germline CDR1 reads MDHEN; CDR2 reads SYDVKM. Trimming removed 6 bases from V and 8 bases from J, with 16 bases in between. DNA for the CDR3: TGTGCCAGCAGCTCCAATATACCCCCGGGGGAGCTGTTTTTT. Translating gives CASSSNIPPGELFF.